This T cell receptor (beta chain) was obtained from a study of glioma-infiltrating T cells after dendritic cell vaccination. Study outcomes and limitations: Longer survival after dendritic cell vaccination followed higher pretreatment TIL content.

The immunoSEQ assay amplified TCRB CDR3 from up to roughly 2 ug DNA. The primer mix had 60 V beta and 13 J beta primers. Some clones are missing from TCRdb's copy, which holds only in-frame ones; the method was immunoSEQ multiplex PCR. The table includes around 60,000 clones, 86% detected once. Germline CDR1 and CDR2: SGHVS and FQNEAQ. Trimming stripped 2 bases from V and 5 bases from J, with 16 bases between. The CDR3 spans 15 residues. About this clone itself: Its antigen is not identified.

The time point: after dendritic cell vaccination, including at tumor progression/relapse. Isocitrate dehydrogenase mutation was absent in all glioblastoma patients. The source is a human donor with glioblastoma. Sequenced material: blood, taken after dendritic cell vaccination. This chain links TRBV7-8 with TRBJ2-7; TRBD1 might be the D (7 bases). CDR3 DNA sequence: TGTGCCAGCAGCTTAACAGGGGTTGGGAGGAACGAGCAGTACTTC. Translation: CASSLTGVGRNEQYF.